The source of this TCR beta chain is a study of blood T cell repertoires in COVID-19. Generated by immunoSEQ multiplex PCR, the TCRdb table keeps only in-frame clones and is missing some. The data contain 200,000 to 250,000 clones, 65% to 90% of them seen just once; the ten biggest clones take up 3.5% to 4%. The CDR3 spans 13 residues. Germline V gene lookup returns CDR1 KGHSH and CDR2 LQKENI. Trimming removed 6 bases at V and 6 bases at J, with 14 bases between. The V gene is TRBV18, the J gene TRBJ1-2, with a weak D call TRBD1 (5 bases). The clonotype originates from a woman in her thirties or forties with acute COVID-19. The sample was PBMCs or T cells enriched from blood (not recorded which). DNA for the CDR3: TGTGCCAGCTCCCTCCTGGAGGGGAATGGCTACACCTTC. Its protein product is CASSLLEGNGYTF.